This is a list of T cell receptor beta chains from one sample in a study of PD-L1 blockade in urothelial cancer. The data were produced by immunoSEQ multiplex PCR, yet TCRdb's version contains in-frame clones alone and is incomplete. The sample contains tens of thousands of clones, 88% of which appear only once. Source: PBMCs, taken around atezolizumab (anti-PD-L1) treatment. The receptors were gathered from a man aged 50 to 60 with urothelial cancer. The CDR3 runs from the conserved cysteine through the conserved F or W. A D gene is named only where the DNA matches it firmly. Size is stated for part of the rows, as once, few or many counts, or as a class when the clone is expanded.

- | - | TRBJ2-5 | TRBV21-1 | CASSRRTSGGAETQYF | TGTGCCAGCAGCCGTCGGACTAGCGGGGGGGCAGAGACCCAGTACTTC
- | - | TRBJ2-7 | TRBV11-3 | CASSLRSGDGYEQYF | TGTGCCAGCAGCTTACGCTCAGGGGACGGCTACGAGCAGTACTTC
- | - | TRBJ2-1 | TRBV6-1 | CASSEAQDYNEQFF | TGTGCCAGCAGTGAAGCTCAGGATTACAATGAGCAGTTCTTC
- | once | TRBJ1-5 | TRBV9 | CASSVSGTQQPQHF | TGTGCCAGCAGCGTAAGCGGGACTCAACAGCCCCAGCATTTT
TRBD2 | - | TRBJ2-3 | TRBV11-2 | CASSLDIWQRGLTDTQYF | TGTGCCAGCAGCTTAGATATATGGCAGCGGGGACTCACAGATACGCAGTATTTT
- | - | TRBJ1-1 | TRBV6-5 | CASSWHTEAFF | TGTGCCAGCAGTTGGCACACTGAAGCTTTCTTT
TRBD1 | few | TRBJ1-5 | TRBV30 | CAWSISGQGTRPQHF | TGTGCCTGGAGTATATCGGGACAGGGGACTAGGCCCCAGCATTTT
- | - | TRBJ2-5 | TRBV28 | CASSLRAGFQETQYF | TGTGCCAGCAGTTTACGGGCGGGATTTCAAGAGACCCAGTACTTC
- | - | TRBJ2-7 | TRBV18 | CASSQDSHEQYF | TGTGCCAGCTCACAAGACAGCCACGAGCAGTACTTC
TRBD2 | - | TRBJ2-3 | TRBV4-1 | CASSQEGGKLAGDTQYF | TGCGCCAGCAGCCAAGAAGGAGGGAAACTAGCGGGGGATACGCAGTATTTT
TRBD1 | - | TRBJ2-2 | TRBV7-2 | CASSTQGASTGELFF | TGTGCCAGCAGCACACAGGGGGCGAGCACCGGGGAGCTGTTTTTT
TRBD2 | - | TRBJ2-1 | TRBV5-1 | CASRSREPYNEQFF | TGCGCCAGCAGATCGCGGGAGCCTTACAATGAGCAGTTCTTC
TRBD2 | - | TRBJ2-1 | TRBV18 | CASSPPSGGAYNEQFF | TGTGCCAGCTCACCACCGAGCGGGGGGGCCTACAATGAGCAGTTCTTC
- | - | TRBJ2-5 | TRBV30 | CAWNPGEETQYF | TGTGCCTGGAATCCGGGAGAAGAGACCCAGTACTTC
- | - | TRBJ2-7 | TRBV25-1 | CASSGRLTHEQYF | TGTGCCAGCAGTGGCAGGCTAACCCACGAGCAGTACTTC
- | - | TRBJ1-2 | TRBV5-1 | CASSLDRDYGYTF | TGCGCCAGCAGCTTGGACAGAGACTATGGCTACACCTTC
- | - | TRBJ1-4 | TRBV7-2 | CASSFGRVDEKLFF | TGTGCCAGCAGCTTCGGGAGGGTCGATGAAAAACTGTTTTTT
- | - | TRBJ1-2 | TRBV30 | CAWGGVNYGYTF | TGTGCCTGGGGAGGGGTTAACTATGGCTACACCTTC
TRBD1 | - | TRBJ2-1 | TRBV11-3 | CASSFLTGASSYNEQFF | TGTGCCAGCAGCTTCCTAACAGGGGCGAGCTCCTACAATGAGCAGTTCTTC
TRBD1 | - | TRBJ1-3 | TRBV19 | CASSRDSGSSGNTIYF | TGTGCCAGTAGTCGGGACAGTGGGAGCTCTGGAAACACCATATATTTT
- | - | TRBJ2-2 | TRBV5-1 | CASSQRSGNTGELFF | TGCGCCAGCAGCCAACGTAGCGGGAACACCGGGGAGCTGTTTTTT
- | - | TRBJ2-5 | TRBV7-9 | CASSILQGGGETQYF | TGTGCCAGCAGCATCTTACAGGGGGGGGGAGAGACCCAGTACTTC
TRBD1 | few | TRBJ1-1 | TRBV5-4 | CASSKDRESLGTEAFF | TGTGCCAGCAGCAAAGACAGGGAGAGTTTGGGCACTGAAGCTTTCTTT
TRBD1 | - | TRBJ2-3 | TRBV30 | CAWGQGSFTDTQYF | TGTGCCTGGGGACAGGGATCCTTCACAGATACGCAGTATTTT
- | - | TRBJ1-3 | TRBV29-1 | CSVEVAGSGNTIYF | TGCAGCGTTGAAGTGGCAGGTTCTGGAAACACCATATATTTT
- | once | TRBJ2-7 | TRBV19 | CASNPGVGLALGEQYF | TGTGCCAGTAACCCTGGCGTCGGTCTAGCGTTGGGCGAGCAGTACTTC
- | - | TRBJ2-6 | TRBV7-2 | CASSLGRAGANVLTF | TGTGCCAGCAGCTTAGGCAGGGCTGGGGCCAACGTCCTGACTTTC
TRBD1 | - | TRBJ1-4 | TRBV5-1 | CASSLYPGQNNEKLFF | TGCGCCAGCAGCTTGTACCCGGGACAGAATAATGAAAAACTGTTTTTT
- | few | TRBJ2-5 | TRBV7-6 | CASSPGSETQYF | TGTGCCAGCAGCCCCGGTAGTGAGACCCAGTACTTC
- | - | TRBJ2-1 | TRBV18 | CASSRPDNEQFF | TGTGCCAGCTCACGCCCAGACAATGAGCAGTTCTTC
- | - | TRBJ2-7 | TRBV9 | CASSPRQSYEQYF | TGTGCCAGCAGCCCCCGACAGAGCTACGAGCAGTACTTC
TRBD2 | - | TRBJ2-5 | TRBV14 | CASSQSILAGETQYF | TGTGCCAGCAGCCAATCTATACTAGCGGGAGAGACCCAGTACTTC
TRBD2 | - | TRBJ2-1 | TRBV12-5 | CASGLVASGTYNEQFF | TGTGCTAGTGGTTTGGTAGCTAGCGGGACCTACAATGAGCAGTTCTTC
TRBD2 | - | TRBJ2-7 | TRBV7-6 | CASSLVASGSYEQYF | TGTGCCAGCAGCTTAGTTGCTAGCGGCTCCTACGAGCAGTACTTC
- | - | TRBJ1-2 | TRBV5-1 | CASSGGRLGNYGYTF | TGCGCCAGCAGTGGGGGGAGGCTAGGGAACTATGGCTACACCTTC
TRBD2 | once | TRBJ2-5 | TRBV5-1 | CASSTRTSGVGETQYF | TGCGCCAGCAGCACCCGGACTAGCGGGGTTGGGGAGACCCAGTACTTC
- | - | TRBJ2-1 | TRBV25-1 | CASSASIPSNEQFF | TGTGCCAGCAGTGCGAGCATACCCTCCAATGAGCAGTTCTTC
TRBD1 | - | TRBJ1-1 | TRBV29-1 | CSVGTGGLNTEAFF | TGCAGCGTCGGGACAGGGGGGCTGAACACTGAAGCTTTCTTT
- | - | TRBJ1-2 | TRBV5-1 | CASSITPPTESWTNYGYTF | TGCGCCAGCAGCATTACCCCACCGACAGAGAGCTGGACTAACTATGGCTACACCTTC
- | - | TRBJ1-1 | TRBV15 | CATSRRVGTEAFF | TGTGCCACCAGCAGGAGGGTGGGGACTGAAGCTTTCTTT
TRBD1 | - | TRBJ1-4 | TRBV7-9 | CASSSRGGGEKLFF | TGTGCCAGCAGCTCACGAGGGGGCGGTGAAAAACTGTTTTTT
TRBD1 | - | TRBJ2-1 | TRBV6-4 | CASSEQGALNNEQFF | TGTGCCAGCAGCGAACAGGGGGCCCTGAACAATGAGCAGTTCTTC
TRBD2 | - | TRBJ2-3 | TRBV18 | CASSPAALPGGPDTQYF | TGTGCCAGCTCACCAGCGGCCCTCCCGGGGGGGCCGGATACGCAGTATTTT
- | - | TRBJ1-1 | TRBV29-1 | CSYRDWANTEAFF | TGCAGCTATCGGGACTGGGCAAACACTGAAGCTTTCTTT
TRBD2 | - | TRBJ2-1 | TRBV6-8 | CASRPPGLAGSSYNEQFF | TGTGCCAGCAGGCCCCCGGGACTAGCGGGGAGCTCCTACAATGAGCAGTTCTTC
- | - | TRBJ1-4 | TRBV2 | CASSELVAGALSTNEKLFF | TGTGCCAGCAGTGAACTTGTGGCAGGGGCCTTATCAACTAATGAAAAACTGTTTTTT
- | - | TRBJ2-3 | TRBV7-9 | CATPFGDTQYF | TGTGCCACGCCGTTCGGAGATACGCAGTATTTT
TRBD2 | - | TRBJ2-3 | TRBV6-4 | CASSDSRGGTDTQYF | TGTGCCAGCAGTGACTCGCGGGGGGGCACAGATACGCAGTATTTT
- | - | TRBJ2-6 | TRBV10-3 | CAISVNFRDSGANVLTF | TGTGCCATCAGTGTTAATTTCCGGGACTCTGGGGCCAACGTCCTGACTTTC
- | - | TRBJ1-5 | TRBV27 | CASSSYTGNQPQHF | TGTGCCAGCAGTTCATATACCGGGAATCAGCCCCAGCATTTT
- | - | TRBJ1-1 | TRBV27 | CASSTVSGPGLEAFF | TGTGCCAGCTCCACCGTGTCAGGGCCCGGTTTGGAAGCTTTCTTT
- | - | TRBJ1-5 | TRBV6-4 | CASSTVNQPQHF | TGTGCCAGCTCGACAGTAAATCAGCCCCAGCATTTT
- | - | TRBJ2-2 | TRBV12-5 | CASGSRTGELFF | TGTGCTAGTGGTTCCCGCACCGGGGAGCTGTTTTTT
TRBD1 | - | TRBJ1-1 | TRBV23-1 | CASSQCPPGGRMNTEAFF | TGCGCCAGCAGTCAATGTCCCCCAGGGGGACGTATGAACACTGAAGCTTTCTTT
TRBD1 | few | TRBJ2-7 | TRBV18 | CASSPLGQEGYEQYF | TGTGCCAGCTCACCACTAGGACAGGAAGGCTACGAGCAGTACTTC